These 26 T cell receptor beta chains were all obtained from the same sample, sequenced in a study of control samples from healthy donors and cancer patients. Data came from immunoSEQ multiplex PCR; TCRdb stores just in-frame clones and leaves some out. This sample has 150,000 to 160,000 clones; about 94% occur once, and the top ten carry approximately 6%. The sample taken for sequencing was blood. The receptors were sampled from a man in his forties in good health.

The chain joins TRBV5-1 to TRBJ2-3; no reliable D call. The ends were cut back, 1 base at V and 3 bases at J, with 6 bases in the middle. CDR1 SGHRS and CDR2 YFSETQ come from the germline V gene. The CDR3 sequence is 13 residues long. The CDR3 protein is CASSLYGTDTQYF. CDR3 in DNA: TGCGCCAGCAGCTTGTACGGGACAGATACGCAGTATTTT.

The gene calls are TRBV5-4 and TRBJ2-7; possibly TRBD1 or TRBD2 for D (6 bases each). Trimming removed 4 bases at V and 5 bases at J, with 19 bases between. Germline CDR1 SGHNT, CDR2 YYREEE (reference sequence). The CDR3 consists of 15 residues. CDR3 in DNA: TGTGCCAGCAGCCGGCCGAGGGGGGACGGGAACGAGCAGTACTTC. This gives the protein CASSRPRGDGNEQYF.

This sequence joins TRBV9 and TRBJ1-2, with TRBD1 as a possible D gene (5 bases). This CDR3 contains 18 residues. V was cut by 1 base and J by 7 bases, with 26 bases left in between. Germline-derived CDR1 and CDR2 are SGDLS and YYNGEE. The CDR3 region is CASSVHGATGDNAGGYTF. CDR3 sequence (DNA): TGTGCCAGCAGCGTACATGGCGCAACGGGGGATAATGCTGGTGGCTACACCTTC.

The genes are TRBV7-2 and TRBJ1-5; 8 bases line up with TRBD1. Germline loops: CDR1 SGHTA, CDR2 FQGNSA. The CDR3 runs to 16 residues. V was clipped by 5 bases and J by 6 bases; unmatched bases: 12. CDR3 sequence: CASSEEGPGGGQPQHF. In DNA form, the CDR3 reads TGTGCCAGCAGCGAGGAAGGTCCAGGGGGCGGTCAGCCCCAGCATTTT.

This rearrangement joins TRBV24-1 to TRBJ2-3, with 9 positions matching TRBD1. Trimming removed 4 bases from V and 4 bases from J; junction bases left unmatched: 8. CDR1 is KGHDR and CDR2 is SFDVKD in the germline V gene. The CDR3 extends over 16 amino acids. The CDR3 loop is CATSDPSTGGPDTQYF. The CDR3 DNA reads TGTGCCACCAGTGACCCCTCCACAGGGGGCCCAGATACGCAGTATTTT.

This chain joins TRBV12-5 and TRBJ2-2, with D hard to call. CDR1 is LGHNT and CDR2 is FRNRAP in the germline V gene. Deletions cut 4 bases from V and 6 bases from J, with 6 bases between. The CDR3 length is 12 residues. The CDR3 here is CASGSGAGELFF. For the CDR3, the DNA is TGTGCTAGTGGTTCCGGCGCCGGGGAGCTGTTTTTT.

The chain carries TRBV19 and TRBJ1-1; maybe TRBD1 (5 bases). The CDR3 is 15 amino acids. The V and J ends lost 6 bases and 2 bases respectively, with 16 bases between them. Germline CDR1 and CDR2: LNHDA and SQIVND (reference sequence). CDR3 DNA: TGTGCCAGTAGCTCCCCCTCGACAGTAAACACTGAAGCTTTCTTT. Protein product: CASSSPSTVNTEAFF.

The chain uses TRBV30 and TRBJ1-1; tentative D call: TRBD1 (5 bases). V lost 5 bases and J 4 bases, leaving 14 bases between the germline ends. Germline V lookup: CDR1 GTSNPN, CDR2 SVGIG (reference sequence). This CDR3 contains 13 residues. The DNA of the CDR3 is TGTGCCTGGGCTCAGGGTCACGGCACTGAAGCTTTCTTT. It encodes CAWAQGHGTEAFF.

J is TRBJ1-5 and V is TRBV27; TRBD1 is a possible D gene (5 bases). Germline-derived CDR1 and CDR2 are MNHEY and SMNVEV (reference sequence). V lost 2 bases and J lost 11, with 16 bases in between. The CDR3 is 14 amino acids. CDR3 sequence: CASSLAAGTLAQHF. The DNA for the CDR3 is TGTGCCAGCAGTTTAGCGGCAGGGACCTTGGCCCAGCATTTT.

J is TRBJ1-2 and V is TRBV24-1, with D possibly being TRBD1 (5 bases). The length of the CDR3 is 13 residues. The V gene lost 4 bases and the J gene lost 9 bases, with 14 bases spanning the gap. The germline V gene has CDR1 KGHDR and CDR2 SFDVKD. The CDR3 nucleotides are TGTGCCACCAGTGAGACCTTCGAGGGGAGCTACACCTTC. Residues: CATSETFEGSYTF.

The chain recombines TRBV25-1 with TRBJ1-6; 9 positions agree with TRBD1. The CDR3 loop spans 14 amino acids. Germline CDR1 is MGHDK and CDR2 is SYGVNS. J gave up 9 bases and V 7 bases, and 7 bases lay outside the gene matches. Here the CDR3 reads CASTADRGGSPLHF. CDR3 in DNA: TGTGCCAGCACGGCGGACAGGGGAGGTTCACCCCTCCACTTT.

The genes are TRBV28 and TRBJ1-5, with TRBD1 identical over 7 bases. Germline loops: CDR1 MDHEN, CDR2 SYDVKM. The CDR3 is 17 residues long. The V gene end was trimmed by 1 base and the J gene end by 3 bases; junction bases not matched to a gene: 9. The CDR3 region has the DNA TGTGCCAGCAGTTTATCTATCGGGGGACAGCACAATCAGCCCCAGCATTTT. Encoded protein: CASSLSIGGQHNQPQHF.

Here the CDR3 reads CASSIRTGGYTEAFF. The CDR3 bases are TGTGCCAGTAGTATACGGACAGGGGGCTACACTGAAGCTTTCTTT. The chain couples TRBV19 to TRBJ1-1; 11 nucleotides match TRBD1. The CDR3 length is 15 residues. V shed 2 bases, J shed 3 bases, and the junction held 2 bases outside the gene matches. CDR1 is LNHDA, CDR2 SQIVND, per germline (reference sequence).

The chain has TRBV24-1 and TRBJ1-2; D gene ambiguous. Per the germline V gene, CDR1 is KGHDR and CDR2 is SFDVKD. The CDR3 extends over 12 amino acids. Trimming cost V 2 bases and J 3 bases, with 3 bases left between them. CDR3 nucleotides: TGTGCCACCAGTGATTGGGACTATGGCTACACCTTC. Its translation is CATSDWDYGYTF.

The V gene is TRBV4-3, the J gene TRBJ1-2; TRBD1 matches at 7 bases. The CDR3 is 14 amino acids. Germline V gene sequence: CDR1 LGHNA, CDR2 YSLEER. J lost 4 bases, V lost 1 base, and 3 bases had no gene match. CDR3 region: CASSQGQGGYGYTF. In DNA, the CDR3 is TGCGCCAGCAGCCAAGGACAGGGAGGCTATGGCTACACCTTC.

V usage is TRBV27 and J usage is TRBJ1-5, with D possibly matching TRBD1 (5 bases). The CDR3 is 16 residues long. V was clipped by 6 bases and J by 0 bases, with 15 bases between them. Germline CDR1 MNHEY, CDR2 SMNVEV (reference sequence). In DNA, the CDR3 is TGTGCCAGCAGATTGTATTCAGGGCATAGCAATCAGCCCCAGCATTTT. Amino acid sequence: CASRLYSGHSNQPQHF.

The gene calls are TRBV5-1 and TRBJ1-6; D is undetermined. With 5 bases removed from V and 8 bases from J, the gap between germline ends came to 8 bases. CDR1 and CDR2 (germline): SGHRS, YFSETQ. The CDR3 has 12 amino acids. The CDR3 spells CASRAGDSPLHF. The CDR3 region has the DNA TGCGCCAGCAGAGCCGGGGATTCACCCCTCCACTTT. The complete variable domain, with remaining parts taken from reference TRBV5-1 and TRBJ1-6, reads KAGVTQTPRYLIKTRGQQVTLSCSPISGHRSVSWYQQTPGQGLQFLFEYFSETQRNKGNFPGRFSGRQFSNSRSEMNVSTLELGDSALYLCASRAGDSPLHFGNGTRLTVT.

The CDR3 is CASSLEGRGGTNTEAFF. Written as DNA, the CDR3 is TGCGCCAGCAGCTTGGAAGGCAGGGGCGGGACGAACACTGAAGCTTTCTTT. The rearrangement joins TRBV5-1 to TRBJ1-1; TRBD1 might be the D (6 bases). CDR3 length equals 17 residues. The germline gives CDR1 SGHRS, CDR2 YFSETQ. Between the trimmed V and J ends, which lost 0 bases and 1 base, there was a span of 16 bases. The full variable domain, rest sourced from reference TRBV5-1 and TRBJ1-1, is KAGVTQTPRYLIKTRGQQVTLSCSPISGHRSVSWYQQTPGQGLQFLFEYFSETQRNKGNFPGRFSGRQFSNSRSEMNVSTLELGDSALYLCASSLEGRGGTNTEAFFGQGTRLTVV.

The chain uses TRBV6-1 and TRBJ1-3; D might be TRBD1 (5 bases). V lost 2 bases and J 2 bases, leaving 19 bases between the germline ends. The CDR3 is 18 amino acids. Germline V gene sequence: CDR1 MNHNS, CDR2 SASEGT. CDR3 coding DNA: TGTGCCAGCAGTGAAAGGTTTAGGGGCTCCCATGCTGGAAACACCATATATTTT. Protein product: CASSERFRGSHAGNTIYF.

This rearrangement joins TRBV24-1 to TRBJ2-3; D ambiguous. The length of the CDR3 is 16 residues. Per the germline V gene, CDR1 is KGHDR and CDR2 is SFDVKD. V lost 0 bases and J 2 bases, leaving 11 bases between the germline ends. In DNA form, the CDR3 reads TGTGCCACCAGTGATTTGCGGGCAGGCTACACAGATACGCAGTATTTT. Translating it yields CATSDLRAGYTDTQYF.

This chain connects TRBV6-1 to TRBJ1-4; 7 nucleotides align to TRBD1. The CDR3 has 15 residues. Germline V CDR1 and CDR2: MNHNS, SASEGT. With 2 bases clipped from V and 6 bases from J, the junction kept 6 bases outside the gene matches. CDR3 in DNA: TGTGCCAGCAGTGAACCTGGGACAGTCGATGAAAAACTGTTTTTT. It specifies CASSEPGTVDEKLFF.

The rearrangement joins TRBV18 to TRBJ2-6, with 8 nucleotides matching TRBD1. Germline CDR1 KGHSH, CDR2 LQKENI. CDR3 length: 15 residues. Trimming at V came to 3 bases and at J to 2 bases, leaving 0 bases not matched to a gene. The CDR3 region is CASSPTGAGANVLTF. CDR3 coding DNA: TGTGCCAGCTCACCGACAGGGGCTGGGGCCAACGTCCTGACTTTC.

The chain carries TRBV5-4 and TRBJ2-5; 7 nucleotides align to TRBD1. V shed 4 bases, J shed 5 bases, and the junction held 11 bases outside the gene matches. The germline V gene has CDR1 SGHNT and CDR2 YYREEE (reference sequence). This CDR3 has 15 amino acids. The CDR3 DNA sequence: TGTGCCAGCAGCGTAGACAGGGTGTTGGGGGAGACCCAGTACTTC. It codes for CASSVDRVLGETQYF.

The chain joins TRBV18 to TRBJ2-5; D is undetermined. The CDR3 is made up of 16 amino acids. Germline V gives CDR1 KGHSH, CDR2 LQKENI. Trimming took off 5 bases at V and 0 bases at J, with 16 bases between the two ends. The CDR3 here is CASSSLDSGYQETQYF. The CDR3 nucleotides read TGTGCCAGCTCATCTCTAGACTCCGGCTACCAAGAGACCCAGTACTTC.

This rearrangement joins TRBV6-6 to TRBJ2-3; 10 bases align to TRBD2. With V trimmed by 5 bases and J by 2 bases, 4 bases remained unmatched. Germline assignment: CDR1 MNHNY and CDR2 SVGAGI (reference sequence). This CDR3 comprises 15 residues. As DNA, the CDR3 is TGTGCCAGCAGTCTTCTAGCGGGGGACACAGATACGCAGTATTTT. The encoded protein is CASSLLAGDTDTQYF.

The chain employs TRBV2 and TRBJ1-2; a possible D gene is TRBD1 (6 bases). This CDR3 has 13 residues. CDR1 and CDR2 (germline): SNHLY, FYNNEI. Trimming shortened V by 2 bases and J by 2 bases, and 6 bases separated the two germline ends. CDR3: CASSEQGNYGYTF. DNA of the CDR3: TGTGCCAGCAGTGAACAGGGGAACTATGGCTACACCTTC.